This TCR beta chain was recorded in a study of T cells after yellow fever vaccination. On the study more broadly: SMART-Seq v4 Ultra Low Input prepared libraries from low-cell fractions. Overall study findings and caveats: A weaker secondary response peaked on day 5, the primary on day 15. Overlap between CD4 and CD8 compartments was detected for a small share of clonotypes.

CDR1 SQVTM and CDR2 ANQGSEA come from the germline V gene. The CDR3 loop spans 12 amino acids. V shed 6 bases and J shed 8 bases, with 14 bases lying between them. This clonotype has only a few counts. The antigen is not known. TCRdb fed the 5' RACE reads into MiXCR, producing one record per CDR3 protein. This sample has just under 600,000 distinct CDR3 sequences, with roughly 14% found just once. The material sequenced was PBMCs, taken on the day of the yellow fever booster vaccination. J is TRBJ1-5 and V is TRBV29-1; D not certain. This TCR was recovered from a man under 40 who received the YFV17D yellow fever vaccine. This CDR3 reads CSVESLGEPQHF. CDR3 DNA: TGCAGCGTGGAAAGTCTCGGGGAGCCCCAGCATTTT. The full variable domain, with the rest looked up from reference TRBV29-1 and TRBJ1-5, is SAVISQKPSRDICQRGTSLTIQCQVDSQVTMMFWYRQQPGQSLTLIATANQGSEATYESGFVIDKFPISRPNLTFSTLTVSNMSPEDSSIYLCSVESLGEPQHFGDGTRLSIL.